This T cell receptor (beta chain) was recovered during a study of blood T cell repertoires in COVID-19. Using immunoSEQ multiplex PCR, the repertoire was profiled, and TCRdb retains in-frame clones only, with some absent. The data hold 400,000 or so clones, with roughly 90% observed a single time. Per the germline V gene, CDR1 is SQVTM and CDR2 is ANQGSEA. The CDR3 covers 12 residues. V was shortened by 5 bases and J by 8 bases, with 12 bases between the two germline ends. Material for sequencing was peripheral blood. This clonotype originated in a young man with COVID-19, enrolled during active disease. The rearrangement uses TRBV29-1 and TRBJ1-4; no reliable D call. CDR3 in amino acids: CSVSEDVEKLFF. CDR3 coding DNA: TGCAGCGTTAGTGAGGATGTAGAAAAACTGTTTTTT.